The 20 T cell receptor beta chains below come from one sample, sequenced in a study of blood T cell repertoires in COVID-19. This table comes from immunoSEQ multiplex PCR, and its TCRdb copy is limited to in-frame clones, with some not included. The table has a few hundred thousand clones, about 91% seen once. Sequenced sample: PBMCs or T cells enriched from blood (not recorded which). The receptor source for this set is a woman in her thirties or forties with acute COVID-19.

This clone has a handful of counts. The V and J genes are TRBV18 and TRBJ2-1; D perhaps matches TRBD1 (6 bases). The germline CDR1 and CDR2 sequences are KGHSH and LQKENI. CDR3 length equals 15 residues. Between the trimmed V and J ends, which lost 2 bases and 4 bases, there was a span of 12 bases. CDR3 in DNA: TGTGCCAGCTCACCAGTCGGACAGTTATACAATGAGCAGTTCTTC. It yields the protein CASSPVGQLYNEQFF.

Only one count was recorded for this clone. The chain recombines TRBV2 with TRBJ2-7; 8 bases are a match to TRBD1. The CDR3 loop spans 14 amino acids. The germline V gene has CDR1 SNHLY and CDR2 FYNNEI. J gave up 4 bases and V 9 bases, and 11 bases lay outside the gene matches. CDR3 in DNA: TGTGCCAGTAGACAGGGGCAAGGAACTTACGAGCAGTACTTC. The encoded protein is CASRQGQGTYEQYF.

The chain combines TRBV7-2 with TRBJ1-3; D ambiguous. The V and J ends lost 5 bases and 0 bases respectively, with 8 bases between them. CDR1 and CDR2 from the germline V gene are SGHTA and FQGNSA. The CDR3 totals 14 residues. CDR3 DNA: TGTGCCAGCAGCCCCCAGTACTCTGGAAACACCATATATTTT. Protein sequence: CASSPQYSGNTIYF.

J is TRBJ1-2 and V is TRBV5-6, with a tentative D call TRBD1 (5 bases). This CDR3 comprises 12 residues. CDR1 and CDR2 (germline): SGHDT, YYEEEE. V was pared by 6 bases and J by 4 bases, with 10 bases between. The CDR3: CASTSGGYGYTF. The CDR3 nucleotides are TGTGCCAGCACCTCGGGGGGCTATGGCTACACCTTC.

V is TRBV3-1 (or the pseudogene TRBV3-2) and J is TRBJ1-1; TRBD1 is a possible D gene (5 bases). Trimming left V 4 bases short and J 5 bases short, with 17 bases between. This CDR3 comprises 15 residues. Germline V gene data show CDR1 as LGHDT and CDR2 as YNNKEL (reference sequence). In DNA, the CDR3 is TGTGCCAGCAGCCCTGGGGCCTGGGTCGGGACTGAAGCTTTCTTT. This codes for CASSPGAWVGTEAFF.

This clone was seen a few times. V usage is TRBV3-1 (or the pseudogene TRBV3-2) and J usage is TRBJ1-6; no clear D gene. The germline V and J ends were trimmed by 0 bases and 10 bases, with 13 bases remaining between them. Per the germline V gene, CDR1 is LGHDT and CDR2 is YNNKEL (reference sequence). The CDR3 length is 15 residues. The chain's CDR3 is CASSQDVTEGSPLHF. The CDR3 coding sequence is TGTGCCAGCAGCCAAGATGTCACAGAGGGATCACCCCTCCACTTT.

The rearrangement joins TRBV9 to TRBJ1-5, with D possibly matching TRBD1 (5 bases). Trimming removed 1 base at V and 2 bases at J, with 10 bases between. This CDR3 has 15 amino acids. Germline CDR1 SGDLS, CDR2 YYNGEE. The CDR3 reads CASSVSPGGNQPQHF. In DNA, the CDR3 is TGTGCCAGCAGCGTATCCCCGGGGGGCAATCAGCCCCAGCATTTT.

The rearrangement joins TRBV5-6 to TRBJ2-5; D remains unclear. CDR3 size: 14 residues. Looked up from germline, CDR1 is SGHDT and CDR2 is YYEEEE. Between the trimmed V and J ends, which lost 5 bases and 5 bases, there was a span of 16 bases. CDR3 nucleotide sequence: TGTGCCAGCAGGGCGTATGGCGGCGTGGAGACCCAGTACTTC. Protein product: CASRAYGGVETQYF.

J is TRBJ1-3 and V is TRBV3-1 (or the pseudogene TRBV3-2); D gene ambiguous. CDR1 and CDR2 (germline): LGHDT, YNNKEL (reference sequence). The CDR3 covers 14 residues. Trimming took off 5 bases at V and 0 bases at J, with 8 bases between the two ends. The CDR3 sequence is CASSSGDSGNTIYF. The CDR3 coding sequence is TGTGCCAGCAGCTCAGGCGACTCTGGAAACACCATATATTTT.

Only one count was recorded for this clone. J is TRBJ1-2 and V is TRBV3-1 (or the pseudogene TRBV3-2); a weak D match, TRBD1 (5 bases). Trimming took 0 bases from V and 0 from J, leaving 8 bases between them. CDR3 length: 15 residues. Germline values: CDR1 LGHDT, CDR2 YNNKEL (reference sequence). Here the CDR3 reads CASSQESRANYGYTF. The CDR3 DNA reads TGTGCCAGCAGCCAAGAGTCCAGGGCTAACTATGGCTACACCTTC.

CDR3 region: CAGMTSAETQYF. CDR3 nucleotide sequence: TGTGCCGGAATGACTAGCGCGGAGACCCAGTACTTC. V and J are TRBV2 and TRBJ2-5; 8 nucleotides align to TRBD2. Germline CDR1 and CDR2: SNHLY and FYNNEI. This CDR3 spans 12 amino acids. The V and J ends lost 11 bases and 5 bases, in that order; junction bases with no gene match: 7.

This chain links TRBV14 with TRBJ1-2, with D unclear. This CDR3 region has 13 residues. From germline, CDR1 is SGHDN and CDR2 FVKESK. Trimming removed 2 bases from V and 1 base from J, with 5 bases in between. As DNA, the CDR3 is TGTGCCAGCAGCCAACTTAATAACTATGGCTACACCTTC. This sequence encodes CASSQLNNYGYTF. The variable domain in full, completed from reference TRBV14 and TRBJ1-2, reads EAGVTQFPSHSVIEKGQTVTLRCDPISGHDNLYWYRRVMGKEIKFLLHFVKESKQDESGMPNNRFLAERTGGTYSTLKVQPAELEDSGVYFCASSQLNNYGYTFGSGTRLTVV.

The chain recombines TRBV2 with TRBJ1-3, with D possibly TRBD1 on 5 matching bases. This CDR3 is 14 amino acids long. Germline CDR1 is SNHLY and CDR2 is FYNNEI. V was pared by 9 bases and J by 0 bases, with 12 bases between. CDR3 protein: CASNLQGSGNTIYF. CDR3 DNA sequence: TGTGCCAGTAACTTGCAGGGCTCTGGAAACACCATATATTTT.

The chain couples TRBV9 to TRBJ2-3; D possibly corresponds to TRBD2 (6 bases). V lost 3 bases and J 3 bases, leaving 11 bases between the germline ends. Germline lookup yields CDR1 SGDLS and CDR2 YYNGEE. This CDR3 spans 14 amino acids. CDR3 coding DNA: TGTGCCAGCAGCGGTAGCGGATATACAGATACGCAGTATTTT. The encoded protein is CASSGSGYTDTQYF.

The chain employs TRBV28 and TRBJ1-5, with D perhaps matching TRBD1 (5 bases). Between the trimmed V and J ends, which lost 5 bases and 5 bases, there was a span of 16 bases. Germline lookup yields CDR1 MDHEN and CDR2 SYDVKM. The CDR3 consists of 15 residues. The CDR3 loop reads CASSPTGGADQPQHF. In nucleotides, the CDR3 is TGTGCCAGCAGTCCCACAGGCGGGGCAGATCAGCCCCAGCATTTT.

This chain links TRBV28 with TRBJ1-5; D uncertain. The CDR3 length is 15 residues. CDR1 MDHEN and CDR2 SYDVKM come from the germline V gene. V was shortened by 0 bases and J by 2 bases, with 8 bases between the two germline ends. CDR3 protein: CASSLWVGGNQPQHF. The CDR3, as DNA: TGTGCCAGCAGTTTATGGGTGGGCGGCAATCAGCCCCAGCATTTT. The variable domain in full, completed from reference TRBV28 and TRBJ1-5, reads DVKVTQSSRYLVKRTGEKVFLECVQDMDHENMFWYRQDPGLGLRLIYFSYDVKMKEKGDIPEGYSVSREKKERFSLILESASTNQTSMYLCASSLWVGGNQPQHFGDGTRLSIL.

V is TRBV19 and J is TRBJ1-5, with D possibly TRBD1 on 5 matching bases. The CDR3 length is 15 residues. The germline V and J ends were trimmed by 3 bases and 7 bases, with 16 bases remaining between them. Germline assignment: CDR1 LNHDA and CDR2 SQIVND (reference sequence). The CDR3 reads CASSIMGRVQQPQHF. In nucleotides, the CDR3 is TGTGCCAGTAGTATTATGGGCAGGGTCCAACAGCCCCAGCATTTT.

The CDR3 sequence: CASSESRASGSWEQYF. The CDR3 DNA sequence: TGCGCCAGCAGTGAGTCTAGGGCTAGCGGGAGCTGGGAGCAGTACTTC. V gene TRBV10-2 combines with J gene TRBJ2-7, with 10 bases aligning to TRBD2. This CDR3 has 16 amino acids. Trimming took 0 bases from V and 7 from J; bases not matched to a gene: 9. CDR1 is WSHSY, CDR2 SAAADI, per germline.

The chain employs TRBV9 and TRBJ1-2; D is undetermined. V dropped 0 bases and J dropped 3 bases, with 9 bases sitting between them. Germline V gives CDR1 SGDLS, CDR2 YYNGEE. The CDR3 runs to 14 residues. CDR3 sequence: CASSVAGIHYGYTF. As DNA, the CDR3 is TGTGCCAGCAGCGTAGCGGGGATCCACTATGGCTACACCTTC.

The V and J genes are TRBV12-5 and TRBJ1-3; D is undetermined. Germline V gene sequence: CDR1 LGHNT, CDR2 FRNRAP. The CDR3 runs to 12 residues. V lost 7 bases to trimming and J lost 4 bases, with 8 bases between them. The CDR3 bases are TGTGCTAGTGCGCTCGAGGGAAACACCATATATTTT. This encodes CASALEGNTIYF.